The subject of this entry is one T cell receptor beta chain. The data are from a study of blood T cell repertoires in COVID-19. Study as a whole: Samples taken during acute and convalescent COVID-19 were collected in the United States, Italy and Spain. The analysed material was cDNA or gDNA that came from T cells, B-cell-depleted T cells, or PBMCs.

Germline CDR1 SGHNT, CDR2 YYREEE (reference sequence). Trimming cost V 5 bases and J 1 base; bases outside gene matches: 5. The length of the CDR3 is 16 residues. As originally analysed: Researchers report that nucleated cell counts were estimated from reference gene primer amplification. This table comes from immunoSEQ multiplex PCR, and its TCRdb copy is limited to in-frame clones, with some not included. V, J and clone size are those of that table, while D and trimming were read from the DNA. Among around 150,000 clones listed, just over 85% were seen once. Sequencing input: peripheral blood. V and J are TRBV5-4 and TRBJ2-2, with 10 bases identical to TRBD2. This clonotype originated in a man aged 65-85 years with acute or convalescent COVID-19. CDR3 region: CASRILAGGNTGELFF. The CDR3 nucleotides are TGTGCCAGCAGGATTTTAGCGGGAGGGAACACCGGGGAGCTGTTTTTT.